The entry below gives a single T cell receptor beta chain sequence along with its context. Its antigen is unidentified. 13 Jbeta primers and 60 Vbeta primers were used for the PCR. TCRdb's copy holds only in-frame clones and misses some; the assay was immunoSEQ multiplex PCR. This sample has about 93,000 clones, with around 74% found just once. There are 17 residues in the CDR3. CDR1 is GTSNPN, CDR2 SVGIG, per germline (reference sequence). Trimming cost V 1 base and J 4 bases, with 23 bases left between them. The sample is drawn from a study of cytomegalovirus exposure and HLA in healthy donors. Overall study results and limits: The listing of approximately 160 TCR beta chains classed them as cytomegalovirus-associated. In an earlier analysis, in several hundred donors, most V segments appeared productive either ~87% or ~30% of the time. Other equally common chains were less clonally expanded than HLA-associated TCR beta chains, a later analysis showed.

This sequence originates from a boy aged 5 to 17 in good health and CMV-seronegative. The chain is built from TRBV30 and TRBJ2-7; D is unresolved. Sequencing input: PBMCs. The chain's CDR3 is CAWSGSEATLSLYEQYF. The CDR3 region has the DNA TGTGCCTGGAGTGGAAGCGAAGCGACCCTTTCACTTTACGAGCAGTACTTC.